This T cell receptor beta chain was captured by sequencing in a study of T cell repertoires in cytomegalovirus infection. Whole-study context: CMV infection and matching HLA type were both indicated by public TCR beta signatures.

Germline V gene data show CDR1 as SGHTA and CDR2 as FQGTGA. V gave up 5 bases and J gave up 5 bases, with 11 bases separating them. CDR3 length: 13 residues. Study-level results: Individuals carrying CMV plus the relevant HLA were identified by cumulative frequency of public TCR beta families. HLA-C-restricted CMV clonotypes gave the most frequent clonotype in two of eight donors.

Worth noting for this clonotype: The antigen remains undetermined. This may come from a read error, since a much larger clone is one base off.

TCRdb itself ran the reads through MiXCR, one entry per CDR3 protein. The sample consists of roughly 150,000 distinct CDR3 sequences, 20% to 25% of them appearing once. This receptor was obtained from a human donor in good health (CMV status not recorded). Some clones in this sample may be carry-over from other donors' samples. The chain is built from TRBV7-3 and TRBJ2-3; no clear D. Source material: PBMCs. CDR3 sequence: CASSHQDEDTQYF. CDR3 DNA sequence: TGTGCCAGCAGCCACCAGGACGAAGATACGCAGTATTTT.